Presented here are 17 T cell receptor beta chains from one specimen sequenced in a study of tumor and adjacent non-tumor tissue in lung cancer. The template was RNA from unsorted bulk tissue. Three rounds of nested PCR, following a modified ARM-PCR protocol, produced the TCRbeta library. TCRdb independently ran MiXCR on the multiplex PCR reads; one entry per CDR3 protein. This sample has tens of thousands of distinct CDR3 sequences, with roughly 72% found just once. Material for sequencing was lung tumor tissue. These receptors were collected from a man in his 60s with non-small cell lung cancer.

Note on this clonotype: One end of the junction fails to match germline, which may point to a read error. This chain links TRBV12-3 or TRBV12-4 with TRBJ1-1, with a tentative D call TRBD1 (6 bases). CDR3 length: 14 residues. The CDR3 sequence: CVSSMGQWNNEAFF. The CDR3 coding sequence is TGTGTCAGCAGTATGGGACAATGGAACAATGAAGCTTTCTTT.

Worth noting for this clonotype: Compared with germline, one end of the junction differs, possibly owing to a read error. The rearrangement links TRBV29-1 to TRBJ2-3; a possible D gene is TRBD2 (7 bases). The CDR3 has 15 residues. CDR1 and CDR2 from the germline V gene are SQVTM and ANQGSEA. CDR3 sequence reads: CSVVRLAGRTDTQNF. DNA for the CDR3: TGCAGCGTTGTCCGACTAGCTGGGAGGACAGATACGCAGAATTTT.

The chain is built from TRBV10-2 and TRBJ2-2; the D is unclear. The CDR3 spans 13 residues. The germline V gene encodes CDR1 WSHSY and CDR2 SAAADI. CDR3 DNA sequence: TGCGATAGCAGAGCTACGGGCACCGGGGAGCTGTTTTTT. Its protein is CDSRATGTGELFF.

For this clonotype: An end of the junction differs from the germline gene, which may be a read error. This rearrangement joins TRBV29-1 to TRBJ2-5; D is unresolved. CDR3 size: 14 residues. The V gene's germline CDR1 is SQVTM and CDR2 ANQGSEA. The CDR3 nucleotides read TGCTGCACCTCGCACAGCTACCGCCAAGAAACCCAGTACTTC. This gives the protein CCTSHSYRQETQYF.

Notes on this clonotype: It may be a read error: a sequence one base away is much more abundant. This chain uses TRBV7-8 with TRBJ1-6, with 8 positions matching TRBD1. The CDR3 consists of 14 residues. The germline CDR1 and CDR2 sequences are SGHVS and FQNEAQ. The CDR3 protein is CASTTTGDRSPLYF. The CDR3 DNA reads TGTGCCAGCACAACGACAGGGGACCGTTCACCCCTCTACTTT.

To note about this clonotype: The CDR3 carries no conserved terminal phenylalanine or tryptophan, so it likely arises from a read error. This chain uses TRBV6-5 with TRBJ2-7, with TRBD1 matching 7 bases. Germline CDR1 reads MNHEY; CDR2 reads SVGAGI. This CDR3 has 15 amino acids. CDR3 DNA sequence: TGTGCTTGCACTTACGGGGCTGGACAGGTTTACGAGCAGTACCTC. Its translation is CACTYGAGQVYEQYL.

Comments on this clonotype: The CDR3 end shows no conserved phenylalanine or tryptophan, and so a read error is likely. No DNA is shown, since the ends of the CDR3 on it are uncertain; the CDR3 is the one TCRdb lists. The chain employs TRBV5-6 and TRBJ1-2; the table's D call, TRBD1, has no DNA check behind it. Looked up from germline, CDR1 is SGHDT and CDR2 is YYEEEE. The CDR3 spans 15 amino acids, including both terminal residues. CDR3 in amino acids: CASSSATGINYGCTL.

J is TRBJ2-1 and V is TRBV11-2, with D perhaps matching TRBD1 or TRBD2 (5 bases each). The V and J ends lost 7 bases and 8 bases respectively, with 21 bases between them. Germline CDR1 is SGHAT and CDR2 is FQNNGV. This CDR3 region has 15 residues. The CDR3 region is CASTSGNVRGDEQFF. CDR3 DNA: TGTGCCAGCACCTCAGGAAACGTACGGGGCGATGAGCAGTTCTTC.

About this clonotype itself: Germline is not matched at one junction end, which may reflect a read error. The CDR3 region has the DNA TGTGCCAGCAGTGGGGTTAGGGAGCTGTACTTC. Translation gives CASSGVRELYF. The gene calls are TRBV2 and TRBJ2-7, with D tentatively TRBD2 (5 bases). CDR3 length: 11 residues. Per the germline V gene, CDR1 is SNHLY and CDR2 is FYNNEI.

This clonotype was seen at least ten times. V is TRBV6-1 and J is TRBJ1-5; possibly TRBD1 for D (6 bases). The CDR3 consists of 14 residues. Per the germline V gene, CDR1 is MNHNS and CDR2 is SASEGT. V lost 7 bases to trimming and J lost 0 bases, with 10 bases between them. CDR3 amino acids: CASTQGYSNQPQHF. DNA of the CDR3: TGTGCCAGCACCCAGGGGTATAGCAATCAGCCCCAGCATTTT.

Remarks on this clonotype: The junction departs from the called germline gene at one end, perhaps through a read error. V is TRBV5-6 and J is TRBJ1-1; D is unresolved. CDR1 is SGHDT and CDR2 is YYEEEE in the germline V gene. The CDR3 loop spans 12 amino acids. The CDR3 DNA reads TGTGCCAGCAGCGTAGCTAGGACTGAAGATTTCTTT. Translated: CASSVARTEDFF.

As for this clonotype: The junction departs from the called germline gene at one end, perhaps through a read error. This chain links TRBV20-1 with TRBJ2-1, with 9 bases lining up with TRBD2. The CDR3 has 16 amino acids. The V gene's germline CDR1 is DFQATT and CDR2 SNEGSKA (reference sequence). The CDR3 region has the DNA TGCAGTGCTAGAGGTCGGGCGGGACTAGCCACCAATGAGCAATTATTC. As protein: CSARGRAGLATNEQLF.

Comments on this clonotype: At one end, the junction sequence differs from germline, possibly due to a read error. The CDR3 DNA is TGTGCCAGCAATATAGACGTCTATGGCTACACATTC. Protein product: CASNIDVYGYTF. The V gene is TRBV6-1, the J gene TRBJ1-2; no definite D call. Per germline, CDR1 MNHNS and CDR2 SASEGT. CDR3 length: 12 amino acids.

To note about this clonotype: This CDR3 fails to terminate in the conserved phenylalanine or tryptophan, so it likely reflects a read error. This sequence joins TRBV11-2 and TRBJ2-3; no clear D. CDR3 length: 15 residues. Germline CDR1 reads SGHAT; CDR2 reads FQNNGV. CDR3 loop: CASGFASWLTDTQYS. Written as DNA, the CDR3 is TGTGCCAGCGGCTTTGCTAGTTGGCTCACAGATACGCAGTATTCT.

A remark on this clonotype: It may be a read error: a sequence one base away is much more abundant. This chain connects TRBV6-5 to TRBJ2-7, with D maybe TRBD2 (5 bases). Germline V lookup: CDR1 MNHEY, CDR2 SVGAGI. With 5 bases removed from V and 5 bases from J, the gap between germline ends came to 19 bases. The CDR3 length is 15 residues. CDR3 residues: CASSPLPGEIHEQYF. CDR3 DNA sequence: TGTGCCAGCAGTCCCCTCCCCGGGGAGATCCACGAGCAGTACTTC.

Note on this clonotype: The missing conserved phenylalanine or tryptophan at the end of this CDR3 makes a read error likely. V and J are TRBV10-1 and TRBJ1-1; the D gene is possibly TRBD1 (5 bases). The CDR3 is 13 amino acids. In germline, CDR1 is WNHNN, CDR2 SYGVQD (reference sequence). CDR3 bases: TGCGACAGCAGGAGGGGATTTAACACTGAAGCTTTCCTT. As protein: CDSRRGFNTEAFL.

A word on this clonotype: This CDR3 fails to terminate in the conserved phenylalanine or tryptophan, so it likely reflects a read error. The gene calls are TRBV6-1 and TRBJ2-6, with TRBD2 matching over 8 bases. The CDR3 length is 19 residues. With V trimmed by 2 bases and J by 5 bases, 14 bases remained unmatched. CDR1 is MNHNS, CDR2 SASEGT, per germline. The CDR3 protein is CASSERASGSSAWANVLTI. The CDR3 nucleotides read TGTGCCAGCAGTGAACGGGCGAGCGGGAGTTCGGCGTGGGCCAACGTCCTGACTATC.